The source of this T cell receptor beta chain is a study of early T cells in non-severe SARS-CoV-2 infection. Findings of the study overall: VDJdb matching skewed toward anti-spike CD8 responses, missing private and CD4 specificities.

Note on this clonotype: Its antigen is unidentified.

Individual cDNA molecules carried attached unique molecular identifiers. TCRdb processed the 5' RACE reads anew with MiXCR; each CDR3 protein has one entry. Among more than 70,000 distinct CDR3 sequences listed, approximately 11% were seen once. CDR1 and CDR2 (germline): SGDLS, YYNGEE. The V end was cut by 4 bases, the J end by 5 bases, with 16 bases between. The CDR3 has 15 residues. The chain employs TRBV9 and TRBJ1-3; D is uncertain. This sample comprised whole blood, obtained at baseline. The receptor comes from an adult who was a healthcare worker with PCR-confirmed SARS-CoV-2 infection or an uninfected control (not recorded which). The CDR3, as DNA: TGTGCCAGCAGCCCGGGGATGCTTTCAAGAAACACCATATATTTT. As protein: CASSPGMLSRNTIYF.